A selection of T cell receptor beta chains follows, all from one sample in a study of T cells in Graves' hyperthyroidism and ophthalmopathy. MiXCR, applied by TCRdb to the multiplex PCR reads, yields one record per CDR3 protein. The sample contains fewer than 700,000 distinct CDR3 sequences, around 15% of which appear only once. Material: blood. These receptors originate from a woman in her thirties with Graves' hyperthyroidism. The CDR3 runs from the conserved cysteine through the conserved F or W. The D gene is left open where the match is weak. Size is omitted from some rows. Given values are once, few, many or a class for expanded clones.

>-|TRBJ2-7|TRBV4-1|TRBD2
TGCGCCAGCAGCCAATCGGGCGCGGGAGGCCTGGGCGAGCAGTGCTTC
CASSQSGAGGLGEQCF
>many|TRBJ2-1|TRBV3-1|TRBD1
TGTGCCAGCAGCCAAGTTCTGGGACAGGGTAGGGGACACAATGAGCAGTTCTTC
CASSQVLGQGRGHNEQFF
>many|TRBJ2-1|TRBV11-2|TRBD2
TGTGCCAGCAACGTTGGGACTAGCGGGAGAACGAGAAATGAGCAGTTCTTC
CASNVGTSGRTRNEQFF
>many|TRBJ2-3|TRBV12-3/TRBV12-4|TRBD1
TGTGCCAGCACCTTGACAGGGGGGATAGATACGCAGTATTTT
CASTLTGGIDTQYF
>many|TRBJ2-7|TRBV12-3/TRBV12-4|TRBD2
TGTGCCAGCAGTTTATTCGCGGGAGGGGGGTACGAGCAGTACTTC
CASSLFAGGGYEQYF
>many|TRBJ1-5|TRBV2|-
TGTGCCAGCAGTGATAGAGGGTTGGCCAGCAATCAGCCCCAGCATTTT
CASSDRGLASNQPQHF
>many|TRBJ1-6|TRBV16|-
TGTGCCAGCAGCCAATCGGCAGGAGAGACTTCACCCCTCCACTTT
CASSQSAGETSPLHF
>-|TRBJ2-7|TRBV14|TRBD2
TGTGCCAGCAGCCCCCCTCGGACTAGCGGTTCCTACGAGCAGTACTTC
CASSPPRTSGSYEQYF
>many|TRBJ2-7|TRBV11-2|-
TGTGCCAGCAGCCCCACTATCGGACTGGTGGTCGGCGAGCAGTACTTC
CASSPTIGLVVGEQYF
>many|TRBJ1-2|TRBV28|-
TGTGCCAGCAGTACGGCACAGGGCGCGGGCGGCTACACCTTC
CASSTAQGAGGYTF
>many|TRBJ2-3|TRBV6-1|-
TGTGCCAGCAGGGACCTCCGAGGGAACACAGATACGCAGTATTTT
CASRDLRGNTDTQYF
>many|TRBJ2-5|TRBV7-9|TRBD2
TGTGCCAGCAGCTTATTAGGAGCGGGAGGGATCCAAGAGACCCAGTACTTC
CASSLLGAGGIQETQYF
>many|TRBJ1-2|TRBV7-9|-
TGTGCCAGCAGCTCGAGACAAGCTTATGGCTACACCTTC
CASSSRQAYGYTF
>many|TRBJ2-2|TRBV28|-
TGTGCCAGCAGTCCCCCCCCAGGGATGGCCGGGGAGCTGTTTTTT
CASSPPPGMAGELFF
>-|TRBJ1-1|TRBV20-1|-
TGCAGTGCTAGTGTGCATCAATTAGCAGCTTTCTTT
CSASVHQLAAFF
>few|TRBJ1-4|TRBV6-1|TRBD1
TGTGCCAGCAGGGCGAGGACAGGGGATTACTCTGCAACTAATGAAAAACTGTTTTTT
CASRARTGDYSATNEKLFF
>-|TRBJ2-2|TRBV6-2/TRBV6-3|TRBD2
TGTGCCAGCGGCCCTCTAGCGGGAGAAACCGGGGAGCTGTTTTTT
CASGPLAGETGELFF
>many|TRBJ2-7|TRBV7-8|-
TGTGCCAGCAGCTTGGCGTTGGGGACTGATACCTACGAGCAGTACTTC
CASSLALGTDTYEQYF
>many|TRBJ2-7|TRBV28|TRBD2
TGTGCCATCAACCGGGACGGGGGGATCTACGAGCAGTACTTC
CAINRDGGIYEQYF
>many|TRBJ2-3|TRBV28|TRBD2
TGTGCCAGCAGTCTAACCGGGACTAGCGGGAGAGTACGCACAGATACGCAGTATTTT
CASSLTGTSGRVRTDTQYF
>many|TRBJ2-7|TRBV10-3|TRBD1
TGTGCCATCAGCGTGTCACAGGGGTACGAGCAGTACTTC
CAISVSQGYEQYF
>few|TRBJ2-4|TRBV28|-
TGTGCCAGCAGCCTGACAGTTAAAAACATTCAGTACTTC
CASSLTVKNIQYF
>-|TRBJ2-1|TRBV7-9|-
TGTGCCAGCAGCTCGGCTAGCACCTACAATGAGCAGTTCTTC
CASSSASTYNEQFF
>many|TRBJ2-2|TRBV6-5|TRBD2
TGTGCCAGCAGTTACTCGGCGGGAGCGAACACCGGGGAGCTGTTTTTT
CASSYSAGANTGELFF
>few|TRBJ2-2|TRBV5-1|-
TGCGCCAGCAGCTTGGTATCCCAGGAGCTGTTTTTT
CASSLVSQELFF
>many|TRBJ2-1|TRBV5-1|-
TGCGCCAGCAGCTTGACCTACCTGGGGGGGGGGCCCAACCGGGTCAATGAGCAGTTCTTC
CASSLTYLGGGPNRVNEQFF
>many|TRBJ2-7|TRBV5-1|-
TGCGCCAGCAGCTTGGACTACGGCTCCTACGAGCAGTACTTC
CASSLDYGSYEQYF
>-|TRBJ2-1|TRBV29-1|TRBD2
TGCAGCGTTGAGCGGCCGGGAAGCGGGAGAGGTTCGGATGAGCAGTTCTTC
CSVERPGSGRGSDEQFF
>few|TRBJ2-7|TRBV20-1|-
TGCAGTGCTAGAGATCGGAGGGGGGAAGGGACCCAACTCTACGAGCAGTACTTC
CSARDRRGEGTQLYEQYF
>few|TRBJ2-7|TRBV20-1|-
TGCAGTGCCCCCGCCGGGGGCTACGAGCAGTACTTC
CSAPAGGYEQYF
>few|TRBJ2-1|TRBV14|TRBD1
TGTGCCAGCAGTGACAGGACAGGGGGATACAATGAGCAGTTCTTC
CASSDRTGGYNEQFF
>many|TRBJ2-3|TRBV6-2/TRBV6-3|TRBD1
TGTGCCAGCAGTCGGGGAAAGGACAGGCTCACAGATACGCAGTATTTT
CASSRGKDRLTDTQYF
>few|TRBJ1-3|TRBV28|-
TGTGCCAGCAGATCCCAAGGGACTGGAAACACCATATATTTT
CASRSQGTGNTIYF
>few|TRBJ2-1|TRBV29-1|-
TGCAGCGTTGTATCAGGGAGGCTCAATGAGCAGTTCTTC
CSVVSGRLNEQFF
>-|TRBJ1-3|TRBV30|-
TGTGCCTGGAGGCCGGACTGGTACTCTGGAAACACCATATATTTT
CAWRPDWYSGNTIYF
>few|TRBJ2-2|TRBV6-1|-
TGTGCCAGCAGCCTGGGGCTTAGGAGCGGGGAGCTGTTTTTT
CASSLGLRSGELFF
>many|TRBJ2-2|TRBV28|TRBD2
TGTGCCAGCAGTTTAAGTAGCGGGAGTTTGAACGGGGAGCTGTTTTTT
CASSLSSGSLNGELFF
>-|TRBJ2-7|TRBV28|TRBD2
TGTGCCAGCAGGGCTAGCGGGAGAAGCTCCTACGAGCAGTACTTC
CASRASGRSSYEQYF
>many|TRBJ2-1|TRBV7-2|TRBD2
TGTGCCAGCAGCTTATACTTTTCCGGGACTAGCGGGAGGGCGGGTGAGCAGTTCTTC
CASSLYFSGTSGRAGEQFF
>few|TRBJ2-5|TRBV28|TRBD2
TGTGCCAGCAGCACCACAGGACTAGACCTGTACTTC
CASSTTGLDLYF
>few|TRBJ1-1|TRBV5-1|TRBD1
TGCGCCAGCAGCTACCAAACAGGGGGCACTGAAGCTTTCTTT
CASSYQTGGTEAFF
>many|TRBJ1-1|TRBV30|-
TGTGCCTGGAGGTTCCCGGATAGTGCTTTAAGGAACACTGAAGCTTTCTTT
CAWRFPDSALRNTEAFF
>few|TRBJ2-3|TRBV15|-
TGTGCCACCAGCAGAGAGCGGACAGATACGCAGTATTTT
CATSRERTDTQYF
>few|TRBJ2-3|TRBV7-6|TRBD1
TGTGCCAGCAGCTTATACAGGGGGCGGCTAGCGGTTAGCACAGATACGCAGTATTTT
CASSLYRGRLAVSTDTQYF
>many|TRBJ2-5|TRBV11-1|TRBD2
TGTGCCAGCAGCCTCGGACTAGCGGGAGGGCAGCAGACCCAGTACTTC
CASSLGLAGGQQTQYF
>-|TRBJ2-3|TRBV7-3|TRBD1
TGTGCCAGCAGCTTAACGGGACAGGGGAGATCAGATACGCAGTATTTT
CASSLTGQGRSDTQYF
>-|TRBJ1-5|TRBV6-5|-
TGTGCCAGCAGTTACTCCTCAGGGGAGGGCCCCAATCAGCCCCAGCATTTT
CASSYSSGEGPNQPQHF